The present T cell receptor (beta chain) was sequenced within a study of PD-1 blockade in classical Hodgkin lymphoma. Every patient experienced relapse after autologous stem cell transplantation, and brentuximab vedotin exposure varied. Complete response, partial response or progressive disease was each patient's best response. Method: immunoSEQ multiplex PCR; TCRdb's copy keeps in-frame clones and lacks some. The sample consists of some 50,000 clones, over 70% of them appearing once. V was clipped by 6 bases and J by 8 bases, with 13 bases between them. The CDR3 length is 13 residues. CDR1 and CDR2 from the germline V gene are MNHNS and SASEGT. As concerns this clone: Its antigen is as yet unknown.

Study-level findings and limits: The study found that TCR diversity rose significantly by C4D1 in CD4+ but not CD8+ cells. Patients starting nivolumab less than 1 year after ASCT had lower diversity and were excluded from later analyses.

Source: peripheral blood mononuclear cells (PBMCs), taken at baseline. The source is a human donor with classical Hodgkin lymphoma. The gene calls are TRBV6-1 and TRBJ1-4; D is uncertain. The CDR3 protein is CASSVNRVEKLFF. In DNA, the CDR3 is TGTGCCAGCAGCGTTAATCGAGTCGAAAAACTGTTTTTT.